This T cell receptor beta chain was captured in a study of Ad26.COV2.S vaccination and SARS-CoV-2 variants. Study information: Intramuscular Ad26.COV2.S doses were given once or twice, 56 days apart.

Treatment here: some 20 received Ad26.COV2.S at low or high dose, single or two shots; roughly 5 received placebo; per-sample allocation not given. Following the first vaccine or placebo injection, samples were taken on day 63. The donor was a Boston adult aged 18-55 years. Assay: immunoSEQ multiplex PCR; the TCRdb copy retains only in-frame clones and omits some. Among over 400,000 clones listed, roughly 87% were seen once. The material sequenced was peripheral blood, taken in a trial of Ad26.COV2.S vaccine versus placebo. The sequence was obtained from a person aged 18 to 65 who received the Ad26.COV2.S COVID-19 vaccine or a placebo.

The DNA of the CDR3 is TGTGCCAGCTCACCAATCGGGACAGCTAACAATGAGCAGTTCTTC. As protein: CASSPIGTANNEQFF. V usage is TRBV18 and J usage is TRBJ2-1; 7 nucleotides match TRBD1. With 2 bases clipped from V and 5 bases from J, the junction kept 6 bases outside the gene matches. This CDR3 has 15 residues. Germline CDR1 is KGHSH and CDR2 is LQKENI.